A selection of T cell receptor beta chains follows, all from one sample in a study of cytomegalovirus exposure and HLA in healthy donors. The table came from immunoSEQ multiplex PCR; TCRdb's copy has only in-frame clones and leaves some out. The sample carries 110,000 to 150,000 clones, 76% recorded once. The sequencing input was PBMCs. The receptor source for this set is a woman aged 40-49 years in good health and CMV-seronegative. CDR3s include the opening cysteine and the closing phenylalanine or tryptophan. The D gene is left open where the match is weak. Not every row has a clone size; where given, it reads once, few, many or a size class.

TRBJ1-1,14,TRBD1,few,TRBV10-3,CAISGQGENTEAFF,TGTGCCATCAGTGGCCAGGGGGAGAACACTGAAGCTTTCTTT
TRBJ1-1,13,NA,NA,TRBV6-5,CASRLQGTTEAFF,TGTGCCAGCAGGCTACAGGGTACCACTGAAGCTTTCTTT
TRBJ1-2,14,TRBD1,few,TRBV19,CASRGTGGAYGYTF,TGTGCCAGTAGAGGCACAGGGGGCGCTTATGGCTACACCTTC
TRBJ2-3,15,TRBD2,NA,TRBV15,CATSGASGGLGLVGF,TGTGCCACCAGTGGGGCTAGCGGGGGCCTAGGTTTAGTAGGGTTT
TRBJ2-7,14,TRBD2,once,TRBV28,CASSSRGVPYEQYF,TGTGCCAGCAGTTCCCGGGGGGTTCCCTACGAGCAGTACTTC
TRBJ2-7,14,TRBD1,NA,TRBV5-1,CASSQGQGAYEQYF,TGCGCCAGCAGCCAAGGACAGGGCGCCTACGAGCAGTACTTC
TRBJ2-2,16,NA,NA,TRBV2,CASSLQGPQNTGELFF,TGTGCCAGCAGTTTACAGGGCCCTCAGAACACCGGGGAGCTGTTTTTT
TRBJ2-6,16,NA,NA,TRBV27,CASSFWSTSGANVLTF,TGTGCCAGCAGTTTTTGGTCAACATCTGGGGCCAACGTCCTGACTTTC
TRBJ2-7,14,NA,NA,TRBV21-1,CASPPGQFAYEQYF,TGTGCCAGCCCTCCGGGACAGTTCGCCTACGAGCAGTACTTC
TRBJ1-4,19,TRBD1,NA,TRBV5-1,CASSPDPGQRTATNEKLFF,TGCGCCAGCAGCCCCGACCCGGGACAGAGAACAGCAACTAATGAAAAACTGTTTTTT
TRBJ1-1,17,NA,once,TRBV19,CASSRRQGSLLATEAFF,TGTGCCAGTAGTCGGCGGCAGGGGTCCCTCTTGGCTACTGAAGCTTTCTTT
TRBJ1-1,13,NA,NA,TRBV5-1,CASSLDRVTEAFF,TGCGCCAGCAGCTTGGACAGGGTGACTGAAGCTTTCTTT
TRBJ2-5,12,TRBD1,once,TRBV28,CASSLPSGTENF,TGTGCCAGCAGTCTACCCTCCGGGACAGAAAACTTC
TRBJ1-2,14,NA,NA,TRBV28,CASSPLLMVRGYTF,TGTGCCAGCAGCCCCCTACTTATGGTTCGCGGCTACACCTTC
TRBJ2-3,14,NA,NA,TRBV5-1,CASSLAGAPDTQYF,TGCGCCAGCAGCTTGGCCGGAGCTCCAGATACGCAGTATTTT
TRBJ1-2,14,NA,NA,TRBV14,CASSQVDRIYGYTF,TGTGCCAGCAGCCAAGTAGACAGAATCTATGGCTACACCTTC
TRBJ1-2,13,NA,NA,TRBV7-9,CASSLEAGAIVTF,TGTGCCAGCAGCTTAGAAGCAGGGGCCATAGTCACCTTC
TRBJ2-7,16,TRBD1,NA,TRBV2,CASSGDPGTGTAEQYF,TGTGCCAGCAGTGGGGACCCCGGGACAGGGACAGCCGAGCAGTACTTC
TRBJ2-1,14,TRBD2,NA,TRBV19,CASTLAGGDNEQFF,TGTGCTTCCACCCTAGCGGGGGGGGATAATGAGCAGTTCTTC
TRBJ2-2,16,TRBD1,NA,TRBV2,CASSEQGAPNTGELFF,TGTGCCAGCAGTGAACAGGGGGCGCCGAACACCGGGGAGCTGTTTTTT
TRBJ1-1,16,NA,few,TRBV7-9,CASSYSGGRGNTEAFF,TGTGCCAGCAGTTATAGCGGGGGGCGAGGGAACACTGAAGCTTTCTTT
TRBJ1-2,16,TRBD1,few,TRBV19,CASSIFRDRGLDGYTF,TGTGCCAGTAGTATATTCCGGGACAGGGGGCTGGATGGCTACACCTTC
TRBJ2-3,19,TRBD2,few,TRBV6-1,CASSDLAGASALKGDTQYF,TGTGCCAGCAGTGACCTAGCGGGAGCTTCGGCTCTTAAAGGAGATACGCAGTATTTT
TRBJ1-2,14,NA,NA,TRBV6-5,CASSEQQVNYGYTF,TGTGCCAGCAGTGAACAGCAAGTTAACTATGGCTACACCTTC
TRBJ1-2,12,NA,NA,TRBV19,CASNGGVRGYTF,TGTGCCAGTAATGGGGGGGTGAGGGGCTACACCTTC
TRBJ2-3,16,TRBD1,few,TRBV5-1,CASRLWTGGVPDTQYF,TGCGCCAGCAGGCTGTGGACAGGGGGCGTCCCAGATACGCAGTATTTT
TRBJ1-1,15,NA,few,TRBV6-1,CASSGDRGARTEAFF,TGTGCCAGCAGTGGAGACCGGGGGGCGAGGACTGAAGCTTTCTTT
TRBJ2-7,14,NA,few,TRBV15,CATSYGWGGYEQYF,TGTGCCACCAGCTATGGGTGGGGCGGATACGAGCAGTACTTC
TRBJ1-2,15,NA,NA,TRBV5-1,CASNSGTTADYGYTF,TGCGCCAGCAATTCCGGGACAACAGCTGACTATGGCTACACCTTC
TRBJ2-7,15,NA,NA,TRBV10-1,CASSESGSLSYEQYF,TGCGCCAGCAGTGAGAGTGGCAGTCTCTCCTACGAGCAGTACTTC
TRBJ2-3,15,NA,NA,TRBV27,CASSLPGTSGDTQYF,TGTGCCAGCAGTTTACCCGGGACATCGGGAGATACGCAGTATTTT
TRBJ2-7,15,NA,NA,TRBV11-2,CASRRATNLWYEQYF,TGTGCCAGCAGGCGGGCAACCAACTTGTGGTACGAGCAGTACTTC
TRBJ1-6,15,NA,NA,TRBV15,CATSRDLVVNSPLHF,TGTGCCACCAGCAGAGATCTAGTTGTCAATTCACCCCTCCACTTT
TRBJ1-2,14,TRBD1,NA,TRBV10-3,CAISAGDRGNGYTF,TGTGCCATCAGTGCCGGGGACAGGGGGAATGGCTACACCTTC
TRBJ1-5,15,TRBD1,NA,TRBV7-9,CASSPGQGFNQPQHF,TGTGCCAGCAGCCCCGGACAGGGCTTCAATCAGCCCCAGCATTTT
TRBJ1-4,16,TRBD1,NA,TRBV5-8,CASSSGRGRANEKLFF,TGTGCCAGCAGCTCCGGTAGGGGGCGAGCTAATGAAAAACTGTTTTTT
TRBJ1-4,16,NA,NA,TRBV18,CASSPPYRATNEKLFF,TGTGCCAGCTCACCACCCTACAGAGCAACTAATGAAAAACTGTTTTTT
TRBJ2-3,15,TRBD2,NA,TRBV9,CASSVATSSADTQYF,TGTGCCAGCAGCGTAGCGACTAGCTCCGCAGATACGCAGTATTTT
TRBJ1-4,15,TRBD1,NA,TRBV5-5,CASSSRGPTNEKLFF,TGTGCCAGCAGCAGCAGGGGGCCCACTAATGAAAAACTGTTTTTT
TRBJ1-5,15,NA,NA,TRBV19,CASSISRGSNQPQHF,TGTGCCAGTAGTATAAGTAGGGGAAGCAATCAGCCCCAGCATTTT
TRBJ2-1,15,TRBD1,few,TRBV11-2,CASSYKQGAYNEQFF,TGTGCCAGCAGTTATAAACAGGGGGCGTACAATGAGCAGTTCTTC
TRBJ1-3,14,NA,NA,TRBV30,CAWSVSSSGNTIYF,TGTGCCTGGAGTGTTTCGAGCTCTGGAAACACCATATATTTT
TRBJ1-5,14,NA,NA,TRBV10-3,CAISGTEGNQPQHF,TGTGCCATCAGTGGGACTGAGGGAAATCAGCCCCAGCATTTT
TRBJ2-7,17,NA,NA,TRBV4-1,CASSQDPRTGRVGEQYF,TGCGCCAGCAGCCAAGATCCTAGAACAGGGAGGGTTGGCGAGCAGTACTTC
TRBJ1-2,14,NA,NA,TRBV7-6,CASSLGPLNYGYTF,TGTGCCAGCAGCTTAGGTCCCCTTAACTATGGCTACACCTTC
TRBJ2-7,15,TRBD2,NA,TRBV19,CASSISLAGVQEQYF,TGTGCCAGTAGTATCTCACTAGCGGGGGTGCAGGAGCAGTACTTC
TRBJ2-1,17,TRBD2,once,TRBV28,CASSPIARGGSYNEQFF,TGTGCCAGCAGTCCCATTGCGCGGGGGGGCTCCTACAATGAGCAGTTCTTC